This entry concerns a single T cell receptor beta chain. Its specificity is not known. The repertoire was sequenced with immunoSEQ multiplex PCR; TCRdb's copy has only in-frame clones and lacks some. The sample has about 25,000 clones; around 86% are singletons. Germline CDR1 MNHEY, CDR2 SVGAGI. The CDR3 extends over 9 amino acids. Trimming left V 5 bases short and J 10 bases short, with 5 bases between. Samples of blood were obtained at baseline, on cycle 4 day 1, and on cycle 7 day 1. The source of the sample is a study of OX40 agonist ivuxolimab in advanced cancers. Study-wide results and limits: Some patients who did not respond also had low normalized T-cell clonal expansion. At doses 0.1 to 3.0 mg/kg, CD4+ and CD8+ clones expanded.

The receptor's source is an adult with an advanced solid tumor such as melanoma, head and neck, liver or kidney cancer. This sample comprised CD4+ or CD8+ T cells sorted from blood, obtained in a trial of the OX40 agonist ivuxolimab. This rearrangement joins TRBV6-5 to TRBJ1-1; no clear D. In DNA form, the CDR3 reads TGTGCCAGCAGTGATAGAGCTTTCTTT. Translating it yields CASSDRAFF.